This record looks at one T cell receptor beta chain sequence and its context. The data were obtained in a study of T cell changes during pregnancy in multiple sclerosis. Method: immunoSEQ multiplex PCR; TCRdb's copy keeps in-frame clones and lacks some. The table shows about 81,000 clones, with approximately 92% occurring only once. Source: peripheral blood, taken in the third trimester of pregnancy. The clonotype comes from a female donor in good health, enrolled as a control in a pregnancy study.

This chain's CDR3 is CASSPPANLNTEAFF. The CDR3 DNA reads as TGTGCCAGCAGCCCTCCAGCGAACTTGAACACTGAAGCTTTCTTT. The V call is TRBV7-9, the J call TRBJ1-1; D is ambiguous. This CDR3 contains 15 residues. V was pared by 5 bases and J by 0 bases, with 13 bases between. Germline loops: CDR1 SEHNR, CDR2 FQNEAQ (reference sequence). Filled out from reference TRBV7-9 and TRBJ1-1, the complete variable domain reads DTGVSQNPRHKITKRGQNVTFRCDPISEHNRLYWYRQTLGQGPEFLTYFQNEAQLEKSRLLSDRFSAERPKGSFSTLEIQRTEQGDSAMYLCASSPPANLNTEAFFGQGTRLTVV.